A single sample gave rise to the 15 T cell receptor beta chains below, sequenced in a study of vaccination and CD4 T cells after COVID-19. The Oncomine TCR Beta short-read assay was applied to DNA of cultured CD4+ T cells. One entry per CDR3 protein, called by TCRdb with MiXCR from the PCR reads. Among 3,400 or so distinct CDR3 sequences listed, approximately 24% were seen once. Antigens for these TCRs are unknown. Treatment denoted: roughly ten-day PBMC culture with coronavirus spike peptide pools or control peptides (ViraFEST assay). The sequencing here drew on CD4+ T cells from blood, cultured in vitro, taken after SARS-CoV-2 vaccination. The source of these receptors is a human donor who had recovered from COVID-19.

The table lists this clonotype with a few counts. The chain couples TRBV18 to TRBJ1-1; 9 bases match TRBD1. Germline V CDR1 and CDR2: KGHSH, LQKENI. V gave up 10 bases and J gave up 6 bases; unmatched junction bases: 9. The CDR3 totals 13 residues. CDR3 DNA sequence: TGTGCCACCATGGGGGACAGGGCCGCTGAAGCTTTCTTT. This codes for CATMGDRAAEAFF.

The genes are TRBV24-1 and TRBJ2-3; TRBD2 might be the D (7 bases). CDR3 length: 15 amino acids. Trimming stripped 4 bases from V and 6 bases from J, with 16 bases between. Germline V lookup: CDR1 KGHDR, CDR2 SFDVKD. This CDR3 is CATSEGGGAGDTQYF. In DNA form, the CDR3 reads TGTGCCACCAGTGAAGGAGGGGGGGCAGGGGATACGCAGTATTTT.

Ten or more counts support this clonotype. The chain links TRBV7-6 to TRBJ2-7, with 9 bases aligning to TRBD1. CDR1 SGHVS and CDR2 FNYEAQ come from the germline V gene. The CDR3 length is 15 residues. Trimming cost V 1 base and J 5 bases; bases outside gene matches: 6. The CDR3 region has the DNA TGTGCCAGCAGCTTAGTTGGGACAGGGAGCGACGAGCAGTACTTC. It encodes CASSLVGTGSDEQYF.

This clonotype occurred a few times. The J gene is TRBJ1-1, the V gene TRBV15, with D possibly matching TRBD1 (5 bases). Germline V gives CDR1 LNHNV, CDR2 YYDKDF (reference sequence). Trimming took off 2 bases at V and 1 base at J, with 8 bases between the two ends. The CDR3 runs to 14 residues. The CDR3 reads CATSRTQGNTEAFF. The CDR3, as DNA: TGTGCCACCAGCAGAACCCAGGGGAACACTGAAGCTTTCTTT.

To note about this clonotype: A much larger clone differs by one base, so this may be a read error. This chain uses TRBV20-1 with TRBJ2-5, with 9 nucleotides matching TRBD2. Germline CDR1 is DFQATT and CDR2 is SNEGSKA (reference sequence). The CDR3 sequence is 13 residues long. The CDR3 is CGAGTSRSETQYF. CDR3 DNA sequence: TGCGGTGCTGGGACTAGCAGGTCGGAGACCCAGTACTTC.

This clonotype was observed at least ten times. The rearrangement joins TRBV20-1 to TRBJ1-5, with a possible D match to TRBD1 (6 bases). V lost 1 base to trimming and J lost 7 bases, with 17 bases between them. CDR1 is DFQATT, CDR2 SNEGSKA, per germline (reference sequence). The CDR3 runs to 15 residues. The CDR3 spells CSARGGTGNGQPQHF. The CDR3 bases are TGCAGTGCTAGAGGGGGAACAGGGAACGGACAGCCCCAGCATTTT.

This sequence joins TRBV19 and TRBJ1-6, with 7 bases identical to TRBD1. The CDR3 totals 14 residues. Losses at the gene ends were 6 bases for V and 8 bases for J; bases not matched to a gene: 7. CDR1 is LNHDA, CDR2 SQIVND, per germline (reference sequence). The CDR3 spells CASRDDRVHSPLHF. In DNA, the CDR3 is TGTGCCAGTAGAGATGACAGGGTACATTCACCCCTCCACTTT.

This clonotype was observed a handful of times. J is TRBJ2-2 and V is TRBV20-1; TRBD1 aligns across 7 bases. The germline V gene has CDR1 DFQATT and CDR2 SNEGSKA (reference sequence). CDR3 length: 14 amino acids. The junction had 9 bases not matched to a gene; V was cut back by 7 bases and J by 4 bases. The CDR3 loop is CSERGPLGTGELFF. In DNA form, the CDR3 reads TGCAGTGAAAGGGGGCCGCTGGGCACCGGGGAGCTGTTTTTT.

This clonotype turned up a few times. V and J are TRBV6-5 and TRBJ1-2; D is uncertain. From germline, CDR1 is MNHEY and CDR2 SVGAGI. Trimming cost V 0 bases and J 7 bases, with 9 bases left between them. The CDR3 covers 13 residues. Written as DNA, the CDR3 is TGTGCCAGCAGTTACTCCTTCGGGAGTGGCTACACCTTC. Amino acids: CASSYSFGSGYTF.

This clonotype has a handful of counts. The chain couples TRBV10-3 to TRBJ1-2, with 9 bases lining up with TRBD1. Germline V gene data show CDR1 as ENHRY and CDR2 as SYGVKD. The junction had 4 bases not matched to a gene; V was cut back by 6 bases and J by 8 bases. This CDR3 is built from 12 residues. The CDR3 DNA is TGTGCCATCAGACAGGGGGCTAGAGGCTACACCTTC. It codes for CAIRQGARGYTF.

A few counts support this clonotype. This rearrangement joins TRBV7-9 to TRBJ2-3; D is possibly TRBD2 (7 bases). CDR1 is SEHNR and CDR2 is FQNEAQ in the germline V gene (reference sequence). The CDR3 consists of 16 residues. The germline V and J ends were trimmed by 1 base and 0 bases, with 11 bases remaining between them. The CDR3 spells CASSLEAGASTDTQYF. The CDR3 DNA is TGTGCCAGCAGCTTAGAGGCGGGGGCTAGCACAGATACGCAGTATTTT.

J is TRBJ1-5 and V is TRBV28, with TRBD1 matching over 8 bases. The germline V gene encodes CDR1 MDHEN and CDR2 SYDVKM. The length of the CDR3 is 12 residues. Losses at the gene ends were 8 bases for V and 6 bases for J; bases not matched to a gene: 3. CDR3 residues: CASGQGIQPQHF. In DNA, the CDR3 is TGTGCCAGCGGACAGGGAATTCAGCCCCAGCATTTT.

The chain couples TRBV18 to TRBJ1-1, with D hard to call. CDR1 and CDR2 from the germline V gene are KGHSH and LQKENI. The CDR3 contains 14 residues. V was cut by 3 bases and J by 4 bases, with 12 bases left in between. The CDR3 sequence: CASSPSPRATEAFF. The CDR3 nucleotides read TGTGCCAGCTCACCGTCCCCCCGGGCCACTGAAGCTTTCTTT.

V is TRBV19 and J is TRBJ2-3, with 9 bases aligning to TRBD2. The CDR3 runs to 17 residues. Unmatched junction bases numbered 10, after V lost 6 bases and J lost 0 bases. CDR1 is LNHDA and CDR2 is SQIVND in the germline V gene (reference sequence). The CDR3 region has the DNA TGTGCCAGTAGGCGTAGGGCTAGCGGGACCAGCACAGATACGCAGTATTTT. It codes for CASRRRASGTSTDTQYF.

CDR3 in DNA: TGTGCCAGTAGTCCAAGAAGGGCTAGCTCCTACGAGCAGTACTTC. Translated, it gives CASSPRRASSYEQYF. The chain combines TRBV19 with TRBJ2-7; D is unresolved. CDR1 and CDR2 (germline): LNHDA, SQIVND (reference sequence). This CDR3 contains 15 residues. Trimming shortened V by 5 bases and J by 0 bases, and 14 bases separated the two germline ends.